This entry lists 8 T cell receptor beta chains sequenced from one sample in a study of shared clonotypes between healthy human individuals. The assay was immunoSEQ multiplex PCR, and TCRdb's table has in-frame clones only and misses some. The sample shows some 1.5 million clones, roughly 96% of them seen only once. The sample consisted of naive CD4+ T cells sorted from blood. The subset denotes: CD45RA+ positively selected. The receptors stem from a man between 25 and 39 years old in good health.

The CDR3 spells CASSQDRTLADSSYNEQFF. CDR3 bases: TGTGCCAGCAGCCAAGATCGGACACTAGCGGACAGCTCCTACAATGAGCAGTTCTTC. V and J are TRBV14 and TRBJ2-1; 8 bases fit TRBD2. CDR1 and CDR2 from the germline V gene are SGHDN and FVKESK. CDR3 size: 19 residues. Germline trimming cut 0 bases from V and 0 bases from J; bases unmatched to any gene: 10. The full variable domain, its missing parts supplied by reference TRBV14 and TRBJ2-1, is EAGVTQFPSHSVIEKGQTVTLRCDPISGHDNLYWYRRVMGKEIKFLLHFVKESKQDESGMPNNRFLAERTGGTYSTLKVQPAELEDSGVYFCASSQDRTLADSSYNEQFFGPGTRLTVL.

The chain links TRBV5-1 to TRBJ2-1; TRBD2 agrees at 8 bases. Germline V gene sequence: CDR1 SGHRS, CDR2 YFSETQ. The CDR3 has 16 amino acids. The J segment lost 4 bases and the V segment lost 4 bases, leaving 10 bases of the junction unmatched. The chain's CDR3 is CASSQDGTSGYNEQFF. The CDR3 bases are TGCGCCAGCAGCCAAGACGGGACTAGTGGGTACAATGAGCAGTTCTTC.

The chain recombines TRBV28 with TRBJ2-1; D gene uncertain. The CDR3 covers 14 residues. Trimming removed 3 bases at V and 4 bases at J, with 10 bases between. The germline gives CDR1 MDHEN, CDR2 SYDVKM. In DNA form, the CDR3 reads TGTGCCAGCAGTTTTCACACCGCTTACAATGAGCAGTTCTTC. Translating gives CASSFHTAYNEQFF.

This clone was detected only once. The chain has TRBV11-2 and TRBJ1-4; weak D call: TRBD1 (6 bases). Germline CDR1 SGHAT, CDR2 FQNNGV. This CDR3 comprises 15 residues. The V and J ends lost 1 base and 7 bases respectively, with 13 bases between them. In DNA, the CDR3 is TGTGCCAGCAGCTTAGGGACGGGGGCTGGTGAAAAACTGTTTTTT. Translated: CASSLGTGAGEKLFF.

This clone showed up just once. The chain uses TRBV28 and TRBJ2-7; D unresolved. The CDR3 is made up of 15 amino acids. Germline values: CDR1 MDHEN, CDR2 SYDVKM. V lost 4 bases and J lost 2, with 15 bases in between. The CDR3 reads CASSSIGSHAYEQYF. CDR3 coding DNA: TGTGCCAGCAGTTCAATCGGATCTCACGCCTACGAGCAGTACTTC.

This clone was seen just once. The chain has TRBV28 and TRBJ1-1, with D possibly TRBD1 on 5 matching bases. Germline V lookup: CDR1 MDHEN, CDR2 SYDVKM. V was cut by 8 bases and J by 7 bases, with 17 bases left in between. This CDR3 is built from 13 residues. For the CDR3, the DNA is TGTGCCAGCGGGACGAGACGAAATAGTGAAGCTTTCTTT. This gives the protein CASGTRRNSEAFF.

The V call is TRBV6-5, the J call TRBJ1-1; 9 bases fit TRBD1. V lost 5 bases and J lost 4; bases outside the gene matches: 8. The CDR3 sequence is 15 residues long. Germline CDR1 is MNHEY and CDR2 is SVGAGI. This CDR3 reads CASSPWTGEGTEAFF. CDR3 nucleotide sequence: TGTGCCAGCAGTCCATGGACAGGGGAAGGCACTGAAGCTTTCTTT.

This chain uses TRBV7-2 with TRBJ1-3; TRBD1 is a possible D gene (6 bases). The CDR3 loop spans 15 amino acids. The germline V and J ends were trimmed by 1 base and 5 bases, with 12 bases remaining between them. Germline CDR1 SGHTA, CDR2 FQGNSA. The CDR3 spells CASSLDPGTRNTIYF. The DNA for the CDR3 is TGTGCCAGCAGCTTAGACCCCGGGACACGAAACACCATATATTTT.